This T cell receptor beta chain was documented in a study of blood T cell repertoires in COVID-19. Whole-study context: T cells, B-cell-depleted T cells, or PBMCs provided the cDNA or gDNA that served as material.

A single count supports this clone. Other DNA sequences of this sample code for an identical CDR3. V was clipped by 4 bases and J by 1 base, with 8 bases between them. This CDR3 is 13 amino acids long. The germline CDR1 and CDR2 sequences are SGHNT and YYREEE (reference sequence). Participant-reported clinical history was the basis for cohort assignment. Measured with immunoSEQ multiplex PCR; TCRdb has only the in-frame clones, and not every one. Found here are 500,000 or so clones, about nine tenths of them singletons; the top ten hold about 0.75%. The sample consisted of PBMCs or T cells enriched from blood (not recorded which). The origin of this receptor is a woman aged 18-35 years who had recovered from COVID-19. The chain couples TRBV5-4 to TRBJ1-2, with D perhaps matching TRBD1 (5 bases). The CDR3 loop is CASSQGVNYGYTF. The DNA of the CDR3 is TGTGCCAGCAGCCAGGGTGTTAACTATGGCTACACCTTC.